This T cell receptor beta chain came from a study of patients and donors after allogeneic stem cell transplantation (dated by TCRdb to about 2020). The library was generated by RT-PCR. TCRdb shows the sequencer as NextSeq 550. TCRdb itself trimmed the public reads at Q25 with fastp, ran MiXCR and retained productive beta chains. Every entry covers one CDR3 protein and lists the most common genes and DNA from its rows. The sample table records approximately 200,000 distinct CDR3 sequences; roughly two fifths of these occur just once. The ten top clones hold 11% of the sample. From its cysteine to its phenylalanine, the CDR3 spans 12 amino acids. Just the 36-base CDR3 DNA is kept, in frame starting at base 1. CDR1 LGHNA and CDR2 YSLEER are derived from the germline V gene. V sheds 5 bases and J sheds 7 bases, leaving 6 bases between their ends. This clonotype was counted a few times. Its antigen target is currently unknown. No much larger clone is present one base from it, and per-base qualities are unavailable.

This TCR was sampled from a human donor who was either an allogeneic HSCT recipient or a stem cell or donor lymphocyte infusion donor (not recorded which). It is not recorded whose cells these are; they may come from a transplant donor. The V gene is TRBV4-3 and the J gene is TRBJ1-6, with no confident D gene call. The sequenced material came from blood, either unsorted or a sorted T cell fraction (not recorded which). The CDR3 is CASSATNSPLHF. The DNA sequence reads TGCGCCAGCAGCGCTACCAATTCACCCCTCCACTTT.